The source of this T cell receptor beta chain is a study of cytomegalovirus exposure and HLA in healthy donors. Primers for the PCR totalled 60 Vbeta and 13 Jbeta. The repertoire was sequenced with immunoSEQ multiplex PCR; TCRdb's copy has only in-frame clones and lacks some. The table lists 70,000 or so clones, approximately 68% of them singletons. This CDR3 is 15 amino acids long. CDR1 is SGHRS and CDR2 is YFSETQ in the germline V gene. The V segment lost 2 bases and the J segment 3 bases; nucleotides outside the gene matches: 5. This clonotype was sampled from a woman aged 30 to 39 in good health and CMV-seronegative. The sample was PBMCs. This rearrangement joins TRBV5-1 to TRBJ2-5; 9 nucleotides line up with TRBD1. CDR3 bases: TGCGCCAGCAGCTTAGGGGACAGGGACGAAGAGACCCAGTACTTC. Translating gives CASSLGDRDEETQYF.